The present entry profiles one T cell receptor (beta chain) with its context. The antigen is unknown. The source of the sample is a study of monozygotic twins with inflammatory bowel disease. Germline assignment: CDR1 LNHDA and CDR2 SQIVND (reference sequence). The CDR3 sequence is 15 residues long. TCRdb reprocessed the 5' RACE reads and reports one entry per CDR3 protein, with no DNA. The sample shows under 150,000 distinct CDR3 sequences, and 2% to 2.5% sits with its ten largest clones. Study outcomes and limitations: With inverse Simpson as the measure, TCRbeta diversity was lower in IBD patients than in healthy co-twins. Added variability in patient repertoires may stem from differing immunosuppressive treatments.

Material for sequencing was blood. This chain links TRBV19 with TRBJ2-2; TCRdb's D call, TRBD2, is unchecked because there is no DNA. The TCR originated in a human donor with ulcerative colitis or Crohn's disease, or a healthy co-twin of an affected twin (not recorded which). This CDR3 reads CASTTTRRGAGELFF.